This is a list of T cell receptor beta chains from one sample in a study of CD8 T cells in ankylosing spondylitis. A single record per CDR3 protein comes from TCRdb applying MiXCR to the 5' RACE reads. The sample shows under 250,000 distinct CDR3 sequences, roughly 32% of them seen only once. Sequenced material: blood, either unsorted or a sorted T cell fraction (not recorded which). All receptors derive from a male donor with ankylosing spondylitis or in good health (not recorded which). The CDR3 runs from the conserved cysteine through the conserved F or W. A D gene is named only where the DNA matches it firmly. Expanded clones are given a class, and other clones once, few, many or no size at all.

abundance	v_gene	d_gene	j_gene	CDR3nt	CDR3aa
NA	TRBV5-5	NA	TRBJ2-2	TGTGCCAGCAGCTTGGTGCACAACACCGGGGAGCTGTTTTTT	CASSLVHNTGELFF
NA	TRBV4-1	NA	TRBJ2-1	TGCGCCAGCGCCGGGACATCCTACAATGAGCAGTTCTTC	CASAGTSYNEQFF
few	TRBV10-3	NA	TRBJ1-5	TGTGCCATCAGACAGGGTCTAGATCAGCCCCAGCATTTT	CAIRQGLDQPQHF
NA	TRBV12-3/TRBV12-4	NA	TRBJ2-7	TGTGCCAGCAGTTTAGAGACAGCCACCTACGAGCAGTACTTC	CASSLETATYEQYF
NA	TRBV20-1	NA	TRBJ2-7	TGCAGTGCTAGATCAGGAGCCGACTACGAGCAGTACTTC	CSARSGADYEQYF
NA	TRBV20-1	TRBD2	TRBJ2-2	TGCAGTGCTAGGGGATCTAGCGGGGGCGCGAACACCGGGGAGCTGTTTTTT	CSARGSSGGANTGELFF
NA	TRBV5-5	TRBD2	TRBJ2-1	TGTGCCAGCAGCTTTCGGGGGACTAGCGTTTTTCCCAATGAGCAGTTCTTC	CASSFRGTSVFPNEQFF
few	TRBV20-1	TRBD1	TRBJ2-7	TGCAGTGCTAGACCACAGGGGACAGGTTTCAGGGAGCAGTACTTC	CSARPQGTGFREQYF
NA	TRBV20-1	NA	TRBJ1-5	TGCAGTGCTCGAGGGGAGGGGGAAATTCAGCCCCAGCATTTT	CSARGEGEIQPQHF
NA	TRBV4-1	NA	TRBJ2-3	TGCGCCAGCAGCCTCGGGGCAAGAGCGGGTGAAGGGTATACGCAGTATTTT	CASSLGARAGEGYTQYF
NA	TRBV10-3	TRBD1	TRBJ2-7	TGTGCCATCGGGGCACAGGGGGCGCGCGACGAGCAGTACTTC	CAIGAQGARDEQYF
NA	TRBV29-1	TRBD1	TRBJ1-2	TGCAGCGCCGGGGACAGTACAGCCCATGGCTACACCTTC	CSAGDSTAHGYTF
few	TRBV2	TRBD2	TRBJ2-1	TGTGCCAGCGGGACTAGCGGGGCTTACAATGAGCAGTTCTTC	CASGTSGAYNEQFF
NA	TRBV20-1	NA	TRBJ2-3	TGCAGTGCTAGGGCTGTTAACACAGATACGCAGTATTTT	CSARAVNTDTQYF
few	TRBV20-1	TRBD1	TRBJ2-7	TGCAGTGCTAGAGATCCGGTAGGGGGCGTCTACGAGCAGTACTTC	CSARDPVGGVYEQYF
NA	TRBV21-1	NA	TRBJ1-1	TGTGCCAGCAGCATTCTGAAGCCTGGGAACACTGAAGCTTTCTTT	CASSILKPGNTEAFF
few	TRBV29-1	NA	TRBJ2-5	TGCAGCGCCGAGGAGTGGGCAGGGGCAGGTGAGACCCAGTACTTC	CSAEEWAGAGETQYF
NA	TRBV7-9	TRBD1	TRBJ2-7	TGTGCCAGCAGCCGGACAGGGGCTGGTTACGAGCAGTACTTC	CASSRTGAGYEQYF
few	TRBV5-6	NA	TRBJ2-7	TGTGCCAGCAGCTTGTGGACGGCCGGGGATTTTTACGAGCAGTACTTC	CASSLWTAGDFYEQYF
NA	TRBV12-3/TRBV12-4	NA	TRBJ1-1	TGTGCCAGCAGTTTTACAGAGAACACTGAAGCTTTCTTT	CASSFTENTEAFF
NA	TRBV19	NA	TRBJ2-7	TGTGCCAGTAGTACAGATACCTACGAGCAGTACTTC	CASSTDTYEQYF
NA	TRBV7-8	TRBD2	TRBJ2-1	TGTGCCAGCGGGGGGGGAGCTAGCCGTTCGAACAATGAGCAGTTCTTC	CASGGGASRSNNEQFF
NA	TRBV20-1	NA	TRBJ1-1	TGCAGTGCGAGGGACCGGAACACTGAAGCTTTCTTT	CSARDRNTEAFF
many	TRBV20-1	TRBD2	TRBJ2-1	TGCAGTGCTAGCGGGGGGGCCGTAGCAAATGATGAGCAGTTCTTC	CSASGGAVANDEQFF
NA	TRBV29-1	TRBD1	TRBJ2-3	TGCAGCGTTGAAGGGGACAGGGCGCCAGATACGCAGTATTTT	CSVEGDRAPDTQYF
NA	TRBV5-5	NA	TRBJ1-5	TGTGCCAGCAGCTTTTATTTAGGGTACAATCAGCCCCAGCATTTT	CASSFYLGYNQPQHF
NA	TRBV5-1	TRBD2	TRBJ2-1	TGCGCCAGCAGCCCGGGGGGTGGTAGCGGGACCTACAATGAGCAGTTCTTC	CASSPGGGSGTYNEQFF
few	TRBV5-4	TRBD1	TRBJ2-5	TGTGCCAGCAGCTTCAAGGGGGCTGGGGAGACCCAGTACTTC	CASSFKGAGETQYF
few	TRBV18	NA	TRBJ1-1	TGTGCCAGCTCACCACCGACAGGAAGGAACACTGAAGCTTTCTTT	CASSPPTGRNTEAFF
NA	TRBV29-1	TRBD2	TRBJ2-3	TGCAGCGTTGAAGGTGCTAGCGGGGAACGCACAGATACGCAGTATTTT	CSVEGASGERTDTQYF
NA	TRBV12-3/TRBV12-4	NA	TRBJ2-7	TGTGCCAGCAGCCCAGGGGGGCTGGGGAACTACGAGCAGTACTTC	CASSPGGLGNYEQYF
few	TRBV10-1	NA	TRBJ2-7	TGCGCCAGCAGTCGTTCGAGGGGCCCGGACCTGAGACAGTACTTC	CASSRSRGPDLRQYF
NA	TRBV5-5	TRBD1	TRBJ1-1	TGTGCCAGCAGCCGCGGACAGGGCGACACTGAAGCTTTCTTT	CASSRGQGDTEAFF
NA	TRBV6-5	TRBD2	TRBJ2-3	TGTGCCAGCAGTTCTGGGCCCGGTCTAGCGGGGGCCCATACGCAGTATTTT	CASSSGPGLAGAHTQYF
few	TRBV11-2	NA	TRBJ2-5	TGTGCCAGCAGCCCCACCGGAGAGACCCAGTACTTC	CASSPTGETQYF
NA	TRBV7-9	TRBD1	TRBJ2-5	TGTGCCAGCAGCACCGCAGGGGGCTCTCCCCAAGAGACCCAGTACTTC	CASSTAGGSPQETQYF
NA	TRBV4-1	NA	TRBJ2-5	TGCGCCAGCAGCCTTTTTCCCAACCAAGAGACCCAGTACTTC	CASSLFPNQETQYF
few	TRBV5-1	NA	TRBJ1-2	TGCGCCAGCAGCTTGTTGGGGAACTATGGCTACACCTTC	CASSLLGNYGYTF
many	TRBV29-1	NA	TRBJ2-7	TGCAGCGTCCCGGGGGAAAGCGAGCAGTACTTC	CSVPGESEQYF
NA	TRBV29-1	NA	TRBJ1-2	TGCAGCGTTTCCCAGCTCTATGGCTACACCTTC	CSVSQLYGYTF
few	TRBV6-6	NA	TRBJ2-1	TGTGCCAGCAGCGCCGACGGGAATGAGCAGTTCTTC	CASSADGNEQFF
NA	TRBV20-1	TRBD2	TRBJ2-1	TGCAGTGCTAGAGACCTCGGAGCGGGGGCCAACTACAATGAGCAGTTCTTC	CSARDLGAGANYNEQFF
NA	TRBV20-1	NA	TRBJ1-5	TGCAGTGCTAGTGGAGGGTTCGGGGACCAGCCCCAGCATTTT	CSASGGFGDQPQHF
few	TRBV20-1	NA	TRBJ2-5	TGCAGTGCCCTCCCTTGGGAGAGGTCGGAGGCAGAGACCCAGTACTTC	CSALPWERSEAETQYF
few	TRBV2	TRBD1	TRBJ2-3	TGTGCCAGCAGCCCGGGACAGGGAATAGATACGCAGTATTTT	CASSPGQGIDTQYF
NA	TRBV11-2	NA	TRBJ2-1	TGTGCCAGCAGAGCATTGAAAACCTACAATGAGCAGTTCTTC	CASRALKTYNEQFF
NA	TRBV4-1	NA	TRBJ2-2	TGCGCCAGCAGCCCCGTGGGGGGGCGGGAGCTGTTTTTT	CASSPVGGRELFF